This TCR beta chain was observed in a study of CD8+CD57+ T cells in acquired aplastic anemia listed by TCRdb under 2018. Concerning the study at large: On average, sorted CD4+ and CD8+ cells yielded 3.2 ug of extracted DNA, with a range of about 0.19 to 30 ug. For healthy donor samples, the average read count was about 10 million for CD4+ cells and 11.0 million for CD8+ cells.

Unmatched junction bases come to 2, with V trimmed by 6 bases and J by 3 bases. The CDR3 is 14 amino acids in total, end residues counted. Only CDR3 DNA remains: 42 bases, in frame from the first base. The study at large found these results: Patients and healthy controls showed no significant difference in CD8+ Simpson's diversity (P=0.060). Although roughly 29 CD8+ CDR3 sequences were shared by patients and controls, these sequences appeared highly expressed in patients and within the immunodominant clones of patients.

In this study, sorted CD4+ and CD8+ T cells from the blood of healthy subjects and of severe aplastic anemia patients had their TCR repertoires deep-sequenced. Ficoll-Paque density gradient centrifugation was used to isolate peripheral blood mononuclear cells. Before DNA was extracted, CD4+ and CD8+ T cells were sorted using either FACS or magnetic beads. Note on this clonotype: The antigen this receptor binds is unknown. Being one base from a much bigger clone, this may be a read error. As the CDR3 is not closed by the conserved phenylalanine or tryptophan, this likely results from a read error.

Genomic DNA served as template for TCR beta VDJ combination and CDR3 sequence profiling. An Illumina HiSeq 2000 was used for TCR repertoire sequencing. The study's own analysis went as follows. Repertoires were assessed using TRBV/TRBJ rearrangement plots, CDR3 size and DJ length profiles, and Simpson's diversity index. The immunodominant clone was defined as the most abundant DNA sequence in deep sequencing data. CDR3 amino acid sequences were checked for sharing across subjects and were also compared against the VDJdb database and published repertoires. TCRdb redid the processing of the public reads, applying fastp at Q25 and MiXCR, and retained in-frame beta chains. Rows are unified per CDR3 protein, each entry keeping the most common DNA and genes. TCRdb's processing, not the authors' own work, is the source of the V and J calls. The sample has approximately 130,000 distinct CDR3 sequences on record, around 41% of them singletons. The ten most abundant clones make up almost 8.5% of the sample.

The specimen sequenced was sorted CD4+, CD8+, or CD8+CD57+ T cells (not recorded which) from PBMCs. This clonotype was obtained from a human donor in good health, serving as a control. The chain joins TRBV12-3 or TRBV12-4 to TRBJ2-3, and 11 bases in between align with TRBD2. This receptor has the CDR3 CASRTSGGTDTQYL. The bases are TGTGCCAGCAGAACTAGCGGGGGAACAGATACGCAGTATCTT.